The 7 T cell receptor beta chains below were found in one sample sequenced in a study of blood T cell repertoires in COVID-19. TCRdb's copy holds only in-frame clones and misses some; the assay was immunoSEQ multiplex PCR. The repertoire includes roughly 130,000 clones, roughly 85% of them detected once, and less than 5% sits in the top ten. The source material was peripheral blood. The receptor set was obtained from a man aged 35 to 55 with acute or convalescent COVID-19.

This chain links TRBV7-8 with TRBJ1-1; perhaps TRBD1 as D (6 bases). CDR3 size: 15 residues. The V end lost 1 base, the J end lost 1 base, and 10 bases lay between the germline ends. Germline CDR1 SGHVS, CDR2 FQNEAQ. Written as DNA, the CDR3 is TGTGCCAGCAGCTTAGGTGGGGGCAAGAACACTGAAGCTTTCTTT. This gives the protein CASSLGGGKNTEAFF.

As regards this clone: The CDR3 end shows no conserved phenylalanine or tryptophan, and so a read error is likely. The limits of the CDR3 on the DNA are not certain, so only TCRdb's listed CDR3 is given. The genes are TRBV6-1 and TRBJ2-7; the table assigns TRBD2, which was not confirmed against the DNA. Germline values: CDR1 MNHNS, CDR2 SASEGT. The CDR3 is 13 amino acids long, termini counted. The CDR3 reads CASSEERGLAGVI.

The rearrangement links TRBV3-1 (or the pseudogene TRBV3-2) to TRBJ1-1; TRBD1 matches 9 bases. The CDR3 sequence is 16 residues long. The germline V gene encodes CDR1 LGHDT and CDR2 YNNKEL (reference sequence). V lost 4 bases, J lost 1 base, and 7 bases stayed unmatched. The CDR3 protein is CASSRFGGQGNTEAFF. The CDR3 nucleotides read TGTGCCAGCAGCCGATTTGGGGGACAGGGGAACACTGAAGCTTTCTTT.

The chain is built from TRBV27 and TRBJ2-7; tentative D call: TRBD2 (5 bases). This CDR3 has 13 amino acids. The germline gives CDR1 MNHEY, CDR2 SMNVEV (reference sequence). Trimming pared 5 bases from V and 7 bases from J, leaving 15 bases between. For the CDR3, the DNA is TGTGCCAGCAGTCTCGGACGGGGATGGGAGCAGTACTTC. This sequence encodes CASSLGRGWEQYF.

This chain uses TRBV15 with TRBJ2-2; possible D gene TRBD1, 5 bases. Germline V gene data show CDR1 as LNHNV and CDR2 as YYDKDF (reference sequence). This CDR3 has 18 residues. Trimming took off 0 bases at V and 0 bases at J, with 14 bases between the two ends. CDR3 loop: CATSRDSLRTPNTGELFF. CDR3 bases: TGTGCCACCAGCAGAGATTCCCTCCGGACACCGAACACCGGGGAGCTGTTTTTT.

The count of this clone is one. This chain uses TRBV19 with TRBJ2-2; D is unclear. This CDR3 is 14 amino acids long. Germline loops: CDR1 LNHDA, CDR2 SQIVND (reference sequence). V was cut by 3 bases and J by 1 base, with 6 bases left in between. The CDR3 nucleotides read TGTGCCAGTAGTATGTTTAGGAACACCGGGGAGCTGTTTTTT. Residues: CASSMFRNTGELFF.

J is TRBJ1-5 and V is TRBV19; 10 bases align to TRBD1. The CDR3 covers 16 residues. V lost 7 bases, J lost 1 base, and 7 bases stayed unmatched. Germline values: CDR1 LNHDA, CDR2 SQIVND (reference sequence). The CDR3 DNA follows: TGTGCCAGTACACGCGGACAGGGGGGGAGCAATCAGCCCCAGCATTTT. It codes for CASTRGQGGSNQPQHF.